The 8 T cell receptor beta chains below were found in one sample sequenced in a study of blood T cell repertoires in COVID-19. Sequenced by immunoSEQ multiplex PCR; TCRdb stores in-frame clones only, minus some. Of some 80,000 clones listed, about nine tenths are singletons. Sample: peripheral blood. These receptors all come from an elderly woman with active or convalescent COVID-19.

The J gene is TRBJ2-3, the V gene TRBV10-3; D uncertain. V dropped 3 bases and J dropped 2 bases, with 9 bases sitting between them. The CDR3 runs 14 residues. Germline CDR1 ENHRY, CDR2 SYGVKD. CDR3 sequence: CAISDLADTDTQYF. As DNA, the CDR3 is TGTGCCATCAGTGACCTCGCGGACACAGATACGCAGTATTTT.

The chain has TRBV4-1 and TRBJ1-5, with D hard to call. Germline values: CDR1 MGHRA, CDR2 YSYEKL. V gave up 0 bases and J gave up 5 bases, with 5 bases separating them. The CDR3 length is 13 residues. The CDR3 sequence is CASSQDPYQPQHF. CDR3 in DNA: TGCGCCAGCAGCCAAGACCCTTATCAGCCCCAGCATTTT.

V gene TRBV6-4 combines with J gene TRBJ1-5; D might be TRBD1 (5 bases). V gave up 7 bases and J gave up 3 bases, with 10 bases separating them. Germline-derived CDR1 and CDR2 are MRHNA and SNTAGT. The CDR3 spans 13 residues. The CDR3 nucleotides read TGTGCCAGCATTGGGGGGGACAATCAGCCCCAGCATTTT. Amino acid sequence: CASIGGDNQPQHF.

The chain joins TRBV19 to TRBJ2-2; D may be TRBD1 (6 bases). The CDR3 is 16 residues long. Germline loops: CDR1 LNHDA, CDR2 SQIVND (reference sequence). Trimming pared 7 bases from V and 5 bases from J, leaving 20 bases between. DNA of the CDR3: TGTGCCAGTATGTCCGGGGACACATTAGGGACCGGGGAGCTGTTTTTT. Translating gives CASMSGDTLGTGELFF. Full variable domain (missing parts from reference TRBV19 and TRBJ2-2): DGGITQSPKYLFRKEGQNVTLSCEQNLNHDAMYWYRQDPGQGLRLIYYSQIVNDFQKGDIAEGYSVSREKKESFPLTVTSAQKNPTAFYLCASMSGDTLGTGELFFGEGSRLTVL.

The rearrangement links TRBV11-2 to TRBJ1-2; 9 nucleotides agree with TRBD1. This CDR3 is built from 15 residues. With V trimmed by 4 bases and J by 3 bases, 6 bases remained unmatched. The V gene's germline CDR1 is SGHAT and CDR2 FQNNGV. CDR3 coding DNA: TGTGCCAGCAGCTCACTCCGGGACAGGGACTATGGCTACACCTTC. Encoded protein: CASSSLRDRDYGYTF.

V usage is TRBV11-2 and J usage is TRBJ2-5; the D gene is possibly TRBD1 (6 bases). V was cut by 1 base and J by 2 bases, with 11 bases left in between. This CDR3 comprises 15 residues. CDR1 is SGHAT, CDR2 FQNNGV, per germline. The CDR3 spells CASSLGRQEQETQYF. The CDR3 bases are TGTGCCAGCAGCTTAGGACGACAGGAGCAAGAGACCCAGTACTTC.

J is TRBJ2-7 and V is TRBV12-3 or TRBV12-4; 8 positions agree with TRBD1. Losses at the gene ends were 5 bases for V and 6 bases for J; bases not matched to a gene: 6. The CDR3 has 13 amino acids. In DNA, the CDR3 is TGTGCCAGCAGTACAGGGGGATCGAGCGAGCAGTACTTC. This gives the protein CASSTGGSSEQYF.

The gene calls are TRBV28 and TRBJ1-2, with 9 bases that match TRBD1. The V and J ends lost 6 bases and 2 bases, in that order; junction bases with no gene match: 1. The germline V gene has CDR1 MDHEN and CDR2 SYDVKM. The CDR3 spans 13 residues. This CDR3 is CASRTGGNYGYTF. CDR3 DNA: TGTGCCAGCAGGACAGGGGGAAACTATGGCTACACCTTC.